This T cell receptor beta chain was retrieved from a study of OX40 agonist ivuxolimab in advanced cancers. General notes on the study: Ivuxolimab, which targeted the costimulatory receptor OX40 (CD134), was an agonistic, fully human IgG2 monoclonal antibody. Intravenous ivuxolimab was administered to patients every 2 weeks at six dose levels: 0.01, 0.1, 0.3, 1.5, 3 and 10 mg/kg. Of the approximately 53 patients in dose escalation, about 20 had hepatocellular carcinoma, some 15 had melanoma, 9 had renal cell carcinoma and 9 had head and neck cancer. In the dose-escalation cohort, 82.7% of patients were male, and the mean age was approximately 60 years with a range of roughly 23 to 79. Patients were allowed to have had prior anti-PD-1, anti-PD-L1 or anti-CTLA-4 therapy, and around two fifths of the dose-escalation patients had been treated with checkpoint inhibitors. Three dose-escalation patients achieved partial responses, one with hepatocellular carcinoma and two with cutaneous melanoma. The purpose of peripheral TCRbeta sequencing was to test whether ivuxolimab changed TCR sequence diversity and led to clonal T-cell expansion. The paper describes the monotherapy dose-escalation part (N of about 54 patients) of the phase I trial of ivuxolimab.

For sequencing of the TCRbeta CDR3 region, genomic DNA was extracted from the sorted cells. The immunoSEQ Assay was used to sequence the TCRbeta CDR3 regions. In its TCRdb copy, this immuneACCESS table keeps in-frame sequences only and misses some clones. Where compared with another copy, unresolved V genes explain less than half of these, and the others have no known cause. In all, the sample holds approximately 73,000 clones, and about nine tenths of those were seen once. Clones ranked in the top ten supply roughly 1.3% of the sample. A note on this clone: Which antigen it targets is not known. The input lacks base qualities; no much larger clone sits a single base away.

There are 12 amino acids in the CDR3, from cysteine to phenylalanine inclusive. The DNA shown is the 36-base CDR3, in frame from base 1. V is clipped by 3 bases and J by 8 bases, and the sequence between their germline boundaries is 11 bases long. CDR1 is given as GTSNPN and CDR2 as SVGIG, both from the germline V gene (reference sequence). Results and caveats for the whole study, not just this receptor: Clonal expansion of both CD4+ and CD8+ blood T cells was observed from baseline to week 6 at doses 0.1 to 3.0 mg/kg. The antigen specificity of the clonally expanded peripheral T cells was not determined. After ivuxolimab, CD8+ T cells had more expanded clones than CD4+ T cells on average. In the 0.1-3.0 mg/kg groups, partial responders had among the lowest normalized peripheral clonal expansion, particularly in CD8+ T cells. Low levels of normalized T-cell clonal expansion were also seen in some nonresponding patients.

The trial excluded patients who had a history of autoimmune disease or were on systemic immunosuppression. In every dose cohort, peripheral blood was drawn for TCR sequencing at baseline, cycle 4 day 1, and cycle 7 day 1. Samples came from an open-label, multicenter, first-in-human phase I dose-escalation trial of ivuxolimab. The trial enrolled adults with locally advanced or metastatic head and neck squamous cell, hepatocellular, melanoma or renal cell carcinoma. Before TCR sequencing, CD4+ T cells and CD8+ T cells from peripheral blood were sorted into separate populations. The receptor chain draws on TRBV30 and TRBJ1-3; a weak D assignment points to TRBD1 (5 bases agree). The sequencing used CD4+ or CD8+ T cells sorted from blood, collected in a trial of the OX40 agonist ivuxolimab. The TCR comes from an adult with an advanced solid tumor such as melanoma, head and neck, liver or kidney cancer. The CDR3 reads as follows: CAWRWGSDTIYF. The DNA is TGTGCCTGGAGGTGGGGGTCGGACACCATATATTTT.